The clone carrying this T cell receptor (beta chain) was detected a few times. What it binds is unknown. This CDR3 is built from 15 residues. Trimming removed 5 bases at V and 0 bases at J, with 11 bases between. The data are from a study of early T cells in non-severe SARS-CoV-2 infection. Overall study: Chains stayed unpaired after sequencing of bulk RNA from unsorted whole blood. General study findings and limits: The matching step, a VDJdb search, favored anti-spike CD8 responses and missed private and CD4 specificities.

In the library, individual cDNA molecules carried attached unique molecular identifiers. TCRdb used MiXCR to reprocess the 5' RACE reads, holding one entry per CDR3 protein. This table has some 42,000 distinct CDR3 sequences, 5% to 6.5% appearing once. This chain joins TRBV12-3 or TRBV12-4 and TRBJ2-1; D unclear. The receptor's source is an adult who was a healthcare worker with PCR-confirmed SARS-CoV-2 infection or an uninfected control (not recorded which). The sequences come from whole blood, collected at baseline. CDR3 nucleotides: TGTGCCAGCAGTAACCAGCTAGACTCCTACAATGAGCAGTTCTTC. It yields the protein CASSNQLDSYNEQFF.